Detailed here is one TCR beta chain. Per germline, CDR1 MNHEY and CDR2 SVGEGT. The germline V and J ends were trimmed by 0 bases and 6 bases, with 6 bases remaining between them. CDR3 length equals 13 residues. The data were obtained in a study of blood T cell repertoires in COVID-19. Generated by immunoSEQ multiplex PCR, the TCRdb table keeps only in-frame clones and is missing some. The repertoire holds about 170,000 clones, with around 89% as singletons. The clonotype was recovered from a middle-aged man who had recovered from COVID-19. This chain connects TRBV6-2 or TRBV6-3 to TRBJ1-5; D unresolved. The sample was peripheral blood. The CDR3 reads CASSYSRIQPQHF. CDR3 DNA sequence: TGTGCCAGCAGTTACTCCAGAATTCAGCCCCAGCATTTT.